This TCR beta chain was recorded in a study of blood T cell repertoires in COVID-19. Study at large: Researchers got acute and convalescent COVID-19 samples from the United States, Italy and Spain. The cDNA or gDNA used as material had been derived from T cells, B-cell-depleted T cells, or PBMCs.

Original handling: By means of reference gene primer amplification, nucleated cell counts were estimated. Data came from immunoSEQ multiplex PCR; TCRdb stores just in-frame clones and leaves some out. The V and J calls and clone size come from that table; D and trimming were worked out from the DNA. Altogether hundreds of thousands of clones are present, about 87% being singletons, with the ten largest covering just under 6.5%. Followed over time, Seattle patients had been enrolled while infection was active. CDR1 MDHEN and CDR2 SYDVKM come from the germline V gene. Losses at the gene ends were 4 bases for V and 0 bases for J; bases not matched to a gene: 11. The CDR3 has 17 residues.

The sample taken for sequencing was peripheral blood. The J gene is TRBJ1-2, the V gene TRBV28, with 7 bases identical to TRBD1. The sequence derives from a woman aged 30 to 39 with COVID-19, enrolled during active disease. The CDR3 here is CASSSVGTDLANYGYTF. DNA of the CDR3: TGTGCCAGCAGTTCCGTCGGGACAGACTTAGCTAACTATGGCTACACCTTC.